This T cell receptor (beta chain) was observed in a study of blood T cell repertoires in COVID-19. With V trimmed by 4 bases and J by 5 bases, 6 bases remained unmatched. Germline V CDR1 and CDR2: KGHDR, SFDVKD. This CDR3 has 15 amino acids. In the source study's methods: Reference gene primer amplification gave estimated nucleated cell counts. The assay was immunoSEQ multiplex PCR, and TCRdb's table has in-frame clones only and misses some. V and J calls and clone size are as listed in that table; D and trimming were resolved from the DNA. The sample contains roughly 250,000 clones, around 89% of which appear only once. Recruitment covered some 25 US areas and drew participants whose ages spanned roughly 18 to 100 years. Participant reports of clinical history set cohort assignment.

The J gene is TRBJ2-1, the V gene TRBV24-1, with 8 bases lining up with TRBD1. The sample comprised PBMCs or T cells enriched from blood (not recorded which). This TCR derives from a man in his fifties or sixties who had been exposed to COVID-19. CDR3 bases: TGTGCCACCAGTGACGCTTACAGGGGGGACAATGAGCAGTTCTTC. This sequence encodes CATSDAYRGDNEQFF.